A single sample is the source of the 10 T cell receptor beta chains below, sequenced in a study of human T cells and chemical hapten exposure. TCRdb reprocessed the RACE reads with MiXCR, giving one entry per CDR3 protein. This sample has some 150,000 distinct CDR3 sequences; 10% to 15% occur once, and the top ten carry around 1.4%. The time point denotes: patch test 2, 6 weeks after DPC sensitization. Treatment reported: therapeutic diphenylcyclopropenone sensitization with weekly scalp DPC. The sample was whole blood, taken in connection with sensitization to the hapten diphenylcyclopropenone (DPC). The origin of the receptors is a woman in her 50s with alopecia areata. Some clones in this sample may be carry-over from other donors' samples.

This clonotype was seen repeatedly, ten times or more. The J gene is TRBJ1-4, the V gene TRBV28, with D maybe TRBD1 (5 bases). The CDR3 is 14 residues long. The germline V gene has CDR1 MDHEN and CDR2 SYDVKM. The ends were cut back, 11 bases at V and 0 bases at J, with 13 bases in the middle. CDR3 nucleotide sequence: TGTGCCTTGGGGGGGAGGACAACTAATGAAAAACTGTTTTTT. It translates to CALGGRTTNEKLFF.

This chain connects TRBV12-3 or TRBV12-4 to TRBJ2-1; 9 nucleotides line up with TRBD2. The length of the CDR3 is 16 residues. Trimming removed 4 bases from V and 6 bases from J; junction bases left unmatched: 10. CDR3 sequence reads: CASSSPGVAGVNEQFF. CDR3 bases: TGTGCCAGCAGTTCCCCCGGGGTAGCGGGAGTCAATGAGCAGTTCTTC.

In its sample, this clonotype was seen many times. This chain's CDR3 is CATSDSANLGYEQYF. CDR3 coding DNA: TGTGCCACCAGTGACTCCGCGAACCTAGGATACGAGCAGTACTTC. The chain employs TRBV24-1 and TRBJ2-7; D call uncertain. The germline V and J ends were trimmed by 4 bases and 4 bases, with 16 bases remaining between them. From germline, CDR1 is KGHDR and CDR2 SFDVKD. This CDR3 region has 15 residues.

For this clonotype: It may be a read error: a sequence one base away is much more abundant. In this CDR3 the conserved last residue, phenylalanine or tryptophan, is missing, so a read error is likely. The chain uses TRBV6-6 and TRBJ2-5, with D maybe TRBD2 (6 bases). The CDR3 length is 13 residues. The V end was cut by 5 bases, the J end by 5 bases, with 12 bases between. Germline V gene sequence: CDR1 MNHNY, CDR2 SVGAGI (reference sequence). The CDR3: CASSNRGGETQYL. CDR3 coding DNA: TGTGCCAGCAGTAATCGTGGGGGGGAGACCCAGTACTTA.

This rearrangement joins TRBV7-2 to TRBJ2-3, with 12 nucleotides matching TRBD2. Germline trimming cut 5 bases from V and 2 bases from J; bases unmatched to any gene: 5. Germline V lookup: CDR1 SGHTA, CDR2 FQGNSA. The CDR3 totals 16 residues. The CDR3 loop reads CASSITSGGITDTQYF. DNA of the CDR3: TGTGCCAGCAGCATAACTAGCGGGGGGATCACAGATACGCAGTATTTT.

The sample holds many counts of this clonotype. CDR3 region: CASSTGGAVSYEQYF. CDR3 coding DNA: TGTGCCAGTTCGACAGGGGGGGCGGTCTCCTACGAGCAGTACTTC. This rearrangement joins TRBV19 to TRBJ2-7; 9 positions match TRBD1. The V gene end was trimmed by 8 bases and the J gene end by 0 bases; junction bases not matched to a gene: 8. CDR3 length: 15 amino acids. CDR1 LNHDA and CDR2 SQIVND come from the germline V gene (reference sequence). Based on the CDR3 plus reference TRBV19 and TRBJ2-7, the full variable domain is DGGITQSPKYLFRKEGQNVTLSCEQNLNHDAMYWYRQDPGQGLRLIYYSQIVNDFQKGDIAEGYSVSREKKESFPLTVTSAQKNPTAFYLCASSTGGAVSYEQYFGPGTRLTVT.

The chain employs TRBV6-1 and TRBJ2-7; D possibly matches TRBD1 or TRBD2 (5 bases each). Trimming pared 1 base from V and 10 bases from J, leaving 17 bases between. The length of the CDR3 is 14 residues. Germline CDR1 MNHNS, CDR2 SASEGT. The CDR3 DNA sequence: TGTGCCAGCAGTGAAGGTTTACGAGGGACGCCCCAGTACTTC. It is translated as CASSEGLRGTPQYF.

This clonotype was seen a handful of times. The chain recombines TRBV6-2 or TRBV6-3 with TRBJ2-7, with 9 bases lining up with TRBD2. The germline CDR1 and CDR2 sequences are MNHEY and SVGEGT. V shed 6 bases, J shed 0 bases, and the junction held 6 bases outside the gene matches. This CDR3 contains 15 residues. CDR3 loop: CASRFSGSYSYEQYF. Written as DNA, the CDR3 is TGTGCCAGCAGATTTAGCGGGAGTTACTCCTACGAGCAGTACTTC.

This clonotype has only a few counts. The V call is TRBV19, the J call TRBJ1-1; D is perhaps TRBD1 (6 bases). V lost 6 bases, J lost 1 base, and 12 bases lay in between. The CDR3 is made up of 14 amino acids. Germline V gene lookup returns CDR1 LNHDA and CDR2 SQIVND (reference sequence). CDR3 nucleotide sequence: TGTGCCAGTAGGTCGGGGGGCGCGAACACTGAAGCTTTCTTT. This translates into CASRSGGANTEAFF.

The CDR3 is CASSTSGSGELFF. The CDR3 region has the DNA TGTGCCAGCAGCACTTCGGGAAGCGGGGAGCTGTTTTTT. The rearrangement joins TRBV7-9 to TRBJ2-2; D perhaps matches TRBD2 (5 bases). There are 13 residues in the CDR3. The germline V gene encodes CDR1 SEHNR and CDR2 FQNEAQ (reference sequence). V was pared by 5 bases and J by 7 bases, with 11 bases between.